The 6 T cell receptor beta chains below were found in one sample sequenced in a study of blood T cells in healthy people across ages. Using a J-beta primer mix together with a sample-barcoded 5' primer, a second PCR was run for roughly 6 to 11 cycles. TCRdb recomputed calls from the 5' RACE reads with MiXCR, one row per CDR3 protein. The table lists approximately 940,000 distinct CDR3 sequences, around 48% of them singletons. Sequencing was carried out using blood. These receptors were taken from a man aged 30-40 years in good health.

The chain is built from TRBV3-1 and TRBJ2-2; D not certain. This CDR3 is 16 amino acids long. Trimming cost V 3 bases and J 0 bases, with 11 bases left between them. The germline CDR1 and CDR2 sequences are LGHDT and YNNKEL (reference sequence). DNA of the CDR3: TGTGCCAGCAGCCAGAGACGGGTATCGAACACCGGGGAGCTGTTTTTT. This codes for CASSQRRVSNTGELFF.

A note on this clonotype: One end of the junction is discordant with germline, which a read error may explain. CDR3 sequence reads: CASSRGTYRVESPLHF. Written as DNA, the CDR3 is TGTGCCAGCAGCAGGGGGACGTACAGGGTGGAATCACCTCTCCACTTT. The chain joins TRBV27 to TRBJ1-6; TRBD1 matches 7 bases. CDR1 and CDR2 (germline): MNHEY, SMNVEV (reference sequence). The CDR3 totals 16 residues.

The rearrangement uses TRBV6-5 and TRBJ2-1; 10 bases map to TRBD2. V shed 4 bases and J 4 bases; nucleotides not matched to a gene: 7. Germline lookup yields CDR1 MNHEY and CDR2 SVGAGI. The CDR3 extends over 16 amino acids. This chain's CDR3 is CASSLPWTSGYNEQFF. In DNA, the CDR3 is TGTGCCAGCAGTTTACCTTGGACTAGCGGTTACAATGAGCAGTTCTTC.

The chain uses TRBV11-2 and TRBJ2-7; D is uncertain. Germline CDR1 and CDR2: SGHAT and FQNNGV. The CDR3 is made up of 14 amino acids. V was trimmed by 5 bases and J by 3 bases, leaving 14 bases between them. The CDR3 coding sequence is TGTGCCAGCAGCCCAACGACACGGAACTACGAGCAGTACTTC. Translated, it gives CASSPTTRNYEQYF. Full variable domain (missing parts from reference TRBV11-2 and TRBJ2-7): EAGVAQSPRYKIIEKRQSVAFWCNPISGHATLYWYQQILGQGPKLLIQFQNNGVVDDSQLPKDRFSAERLKGVDSTLKIQPAKLEDSAVYLCASSPTTRNYEQYFGPGTRLTVT.

The CDR3 protein is CASRVMGYSQETQYF. CDR3 DNA: TGTGCCAGCAGGGTGATGGGGTACTCTCAGGAGACCCAGTACTTC. The rearrangement links TRBV6-2 or TRBV6-3 to TRBJ2-7; D not certain. The end of the DNA is better explained by TRBJ2-5, so the J call may be wrong. The CDR3 spans 15 residues. Germline V gene data show CDR1 as MNHEY and CDR2 as SVGEGT.

CDR3 DNA: TGTGCCAGCAGTTTCGGGACTAAATACAATGAGCAGTTCTTC. It translates to CASSFGTKYNEQFF. The chain joins TRBV6-2 or TRBV6-3 to TRBJ2-1; 7 positions agree with TRBD2. The trim removed 4 bases at V and 4 bases at J, leaving 4 bases unmatched. There are 14 residues in the CDR3. In germline, CDR1 is MNHEY, CDR2 SVGEGT.